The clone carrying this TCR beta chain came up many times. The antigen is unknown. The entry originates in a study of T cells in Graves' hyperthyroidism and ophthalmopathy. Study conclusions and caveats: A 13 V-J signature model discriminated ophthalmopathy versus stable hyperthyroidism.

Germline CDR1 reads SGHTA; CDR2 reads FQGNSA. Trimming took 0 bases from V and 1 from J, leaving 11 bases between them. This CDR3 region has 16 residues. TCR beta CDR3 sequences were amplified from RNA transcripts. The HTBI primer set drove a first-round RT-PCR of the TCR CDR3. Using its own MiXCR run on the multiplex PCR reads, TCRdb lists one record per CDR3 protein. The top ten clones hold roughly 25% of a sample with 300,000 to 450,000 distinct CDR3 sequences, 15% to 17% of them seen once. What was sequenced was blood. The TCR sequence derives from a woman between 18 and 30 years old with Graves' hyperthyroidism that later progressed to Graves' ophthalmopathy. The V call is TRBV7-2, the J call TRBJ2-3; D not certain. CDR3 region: CASSLAQVFGTDTQYF. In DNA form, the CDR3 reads TGTGCCAGCAGCTTAGCCCAGGTATTCGGCACAGATACGCAGTATTTT.